This TCR beta chain was captured by sequencing in a study of HIV-infected patients and healthy controls. Study-wide findings and caveats: Untreated HIV+ repertoires had roughly threefold fewer distinct CDR3s and lower Shannon diversity than healthy controls. Compared with healthy controls, HIV-infected patients showed less CDR3 sharing between individuals.

This clonotype was observed many times. Its antigen is unidentified. Mismatch with germline at one junction end may stem from a read error. With the library built for alpha chains, this beta chain is off target and its frequency is not meaningful. Roughly three months, about 14 weeks, into antiretroviral therapy, follow-up blood was collected. Whole blood was used without fractionation, so all unsorted peripheral T cells were included. The RNA source was a roughly 2.5 ml peripheral blood draw. CDR3 length: 17 amino acids. Per germline, CDR1 SSHAT and CDR2 FNYEAQ (reference sequence). cDNA was made from around 0.45 ug RNA using alpha and beta constant primers. Alpha and beta chain libraries were made separately by chain-specific third strand synthesis with multiplexing indices. The library had 12-nucleotide molecular identifiers formed by two random hexamers joined together. A single record per CDR3 protein comes from TCRdb applying MiXCR to the 5' RACE reads. The sample has around 8,300 distinct CDR3 sequences, approximately 6.7% seen once; the top ten hold around 20%.

Specimen: blood, collected during antiretroviral therapy. The chain recombines TRBV7-7 with TRBJ2-5, with a tentative D call TRBD2 (6 bases). This receptor was identified in an adult with HIV infection. The CDR3, as DNA: TGTGCTAGCAGCTTAGAAGGATGGGCGACTAGTTTAGAGACCCAGTACTTC. This sequence encodes CASSLEGWATSLETQYF.